The 3 T cell receptor beta chains reported below all come from one sample, sequenced in a study of T cell responses to AZD1222 COVID-19 vaccine. Clones were read by immunoSEQ multiplex PCR, and TCRdb kept only the in-frame ones, dropping some. The data show 150,000 to 200,000 clones, with more than 90% seen just once and 3.5% to 4% held by the top ten. Source: peripheral blood, taken 28 days after the second dose of the MenACWY control vaccine. These receptors were taken from an adult who received the MenACWY meningococcal vaccine as a control.

This clone was picked up one time. V and J are TRBV5-1 and TRBJ2-7; D not resolved. From germline, CDR1 is SGHRS and CDR2 YFSETQ. The length of the CDR3 is 13 residues. Trimming left V 2 bases short and J 3 bases short, with 9 bases between. The CDR3 protein is CASSFTPRYEQYF. In DNA, the CDR3 is TGCGCCAGCAGCTTTACGCCCCGCTACGAGCAGTACTTC.

The rearrangement links TRBV29-1 to TRBJ2-1, with a weak D call TRBD1 (7 bases). Deletions cut 4 bases from V and 6 bases from J, with 13 bases between. CDR3 length: 13 amino acids. The germline CDR1 and CDR2 sequences are SQVTM and ANQGSEA. In DNA, the CDR3 is TGCAGCGTTGGGCAGGGGGGCGGCAATGAGCAGTTCTTC. Its translation: CSVGQGGGNEQFF.

The count of this clone is one. The V and J genes are TRBV2 and TRBJ1-6, with 8 bases lining up with TRBD1. The CDR3 runs to 17 residues. V was pared by 10 bases and J by 10 bases, with 21 bases of the junction left unmatched. Germline CDR1 reads SNHLY; CDR2 reads FYNNEI. CDR3: CATHTGTGSSVGSPLHF. Here the CDR3 DNA reads TGTGCCACCCACACCGGGACAGGAAGTTCAGTCGGCTCACCCCTCCACTTT.